The TCR beta chain described here comes from a study of blood T cell repertoires in COVID-19. Study in general: Samples representing acute and convalescent COVID-19 were sourced from the United States, Italy and Spain. In each case, the material was cDNA or gDNA derived from T cells, B-cell-depleted T cells, or PBMCs.

Only one count was recorded for this clone. CDR1 and CDR2 (germline): SGHRS, YFSETQ. The CDR3 has 16 residues. The germline V and J ends were trimmed by 0 bases and 6 bases, with 16 bases remaining between them. In the study's own analysis: Nucleated cell number was recorded as an estimate derived from reference gene primer amplification. Assay: immunoSEQ multiplex PCR; the TCRdb copy retains only in-frame clones and omits some. V and J calls and clone size follow that table, whereas D and trimming were derived from the DNA. Of 76,000 or so clones in the sample, 87% were seen once. The specimen was peripheral blood. The chain carries TRBV5-1 and TRBJ2-1, with no clear D. This receptor was identified in a man in his thirties or forties with acute or convalescent COVID-19. CDR3 residues: CASSLARQVSLNEQFF. As DNA, the CDR3 is TGCGCCAGCAGCTTGGCACGACAAGTTTCTCTCAATGAGCAGTTCTTC. Based on the CDR3 plus reference TRBV5-1 and TRBJ2-1, the full variable domain is KAGVTQTPRYLIKTRGQQVTLSCSPISGHRSVSWYQQTPGQGLQFLFEYFSETQRNKGNFPGRFSGRQFSNSRSEMNVSTLELGDSALYLCASSLARQVSLNEQFFGPGTRLTVL.